The present TCR beta chain was sequenced within a study of blood T cell repertoires in COVID-19. Study-wide background: COVID-19 samples from acute and convalescent phases originated in the United States, Italy and Spain. Nucleic acid was either cDNA or gDNA, and it came from T cells, B-cell-depleted T cells, or PBMCs.

Authors' analysis steps: Using reference gene primer amplification, nucleated cell counts were estimated. Assay: immunoSEQ multiplex PCR; the TCRdb copy retains only in-frame clones and omits some. V, J and clone size reflect that table, while D and trimming were determined from the DNA. The sample has approximately 530,000 clones, around 90% seen once. Recruited during active infection, patients (from Seattle) were subsequently followed longitudinally. Sequencing was done on a sample of peripheral blood. This sequence originates from a woman aged 45-59 years with COVID-19, enrolled during active disease.

The CDR3 region is CASSTGLAVSYEQYF. CDR3 nucleotide sequence: TGTGCCAGCAGCACGGGACTAGCGGTCTCCTACGAGCAGTACTTC. The chain carries TRBV11-2 and TRBJ2-7; 11 bases agree with TRBD2. The CDR3 is 15 amino acids. Germline V CDR1 and CDR2: SGHAT, FQNNGV. Trimming took 5 bases from V and 0 from J; bases not matched to a gene: 3.